This T cell receptor beta chain was captured in a study of blood T cells in healthy people across ages. In each sample, at least 7 million PBMCs were isolated. Study-level points and caveats: Calculation of diversity from one million T cells yielded estimates considered to be underestimates. There was no known CMV status for donors, so expanded clonotype changes were possibly confounded. Among T cells, TCR beta diversity per million cells dropped roughly linearly as age rose.

There are a few counts of this clonotype. Its antigen is still unknown. Then a second PCR, running roughly 7 to 12 cycles, was carried out with a sample-barcoded 5' primer and a J-beta primer mix. One entry per CDR3 protein results from TCRdb running MiXCR on the 5' RACE reads. The table lists 1.5 million to 2 million distinct CDR3 sequences, approximately 28% of them singletons, with roughly 8% in the top ten. V lost 6 bases to trimming and J lost 6 bases, with 14 bases between them. The length of the CDR3 is 13 residues. Germline loops: CDR1 LNHDA, CDR2 SQIVND (reference sequence). The origin of this receptor is a woman aged 25 to 39 in good health. Sequenced: blood. The rearrangement links TRBV19 to TRBJ1-2; D gene unclear. DNA of the CDR3: TGTGCCAGTAGCCCCCTATGGGATCATGGCTACACCTTC. This gives the protein CASSPLWDHGYTF. Looking up the rest from reference TRBV19 and TRBJ1-2 gives the full variable domain: DGGITQSPKYLFRKEGQNVTLSCEQNLNHDAMYWYRQDPGQGLRLIYYSQIVNDFQKGDIAEGYSVSREKKESFPLTVTSAQKNPTAFYLCASSPLWDHGYTFGSGTRLTVV.